A selection of T cell receptor beta chains follows, all from one sample in a study of T cells in Graves' hyperthyroidism and ophthalmopathy. MiXCR was run by TCRdb on the multiplex PCR reads, yielding one entry per CDR3 protein. The sample includes under 400,000 distinct CDR3 sequences, approximately 16% of them seen just once. Sequenced material: blood. Source of these receptors: a man aged 25-40 years with Graves' hyperthyroidism. Both conserved end residues are part of each CDR3. Clone size is shown for a subset of rows, as once, few, many or a class of expanded clone.

j_call: TRBJ1-5; v_call: TRBV3-1; clone_size: many; cdr3_aa: CASSRPDQPQHF
j_call: TRBJ2-1; v_call: TRBV5-1; clone_size: many; cdr3_aa: CASSLAGYDEQFF
j_call: TRBJ2-1; v_call: TRBV2; clone_size: many; cdr3_aa: CASSTGSSYNEQFF
j_call: TRBJ2-5; v_call: TRBV24-1; clone_size: -; cdr3_aa: CATSFGGETQYF
j_call: TRBJ2-1; v_call: TRBV2; clone_size: many; cdr3_aa: CAGGTSAYNEQFF
j_call: TRBJ1-2; v_call: TRBV20-1; clone_size: -; cdr3_aa: CSARDPLFRRESTYGYTF
j_call: TRBJ1-6; v_call: TRBV30; clone_size: -; cdr3_aa: CAWTGTGANSPLHF
j_call: TRBJ1-1; v_call: TRBV28; clone_size: many; cdr3_aa: CASSFPGYTEAFF
j_call: TRBJ2-7; v_call: TRBV30; clone_size: many; cdr3_aa: CASQWGYEQYF
j_call: TRBJ2-3; v_call: TRBV30; clone_size: many; cdr3_aa: CAWPAWAGGTDTQYF
j_call: TRBJ2-7; v_call: TRBV28; clone_size: -; cdr3_aa: CASSHHRLATPTYEQYF
j_call: TRBJ1-5; v_call: TRBV11-2; clone_size: many; cdr3_aa: CASSLDTGTSQPQHF
j_call: TRBJ2-2; v_call: TRBV29-1; clone_size: -; cdr3_aa: CSGDNTGELFF
j_call: TRBJ1-5; v_call: TRBV2; clone_size: -; cdr3_aa: CASSSDRAGQPQHF
j_call: TRBJ2-2; v_call: TRBV12-3/TRBV12-4; clone_size: -; cdr3_aa: CASSQTAGGELFF
j_call: TRBJ2-7; v_call: TRBV6-5; clone_size: many; cdr3_aa: CASSYLSTSGFYEQYF
j_call: TRBJ2-5; v_call: TRBV2; clone_size: many; cdr3_aa: CASIGAHGETQYF
j_call: TRBJ2-7; v_call: TRBV2; clone_size: many; cdr3_aa: CASRAGTSDTYEQYF
j_call: TRBJ2-3; v_call: TRBV6-1; clone_size: -; cdr3_aa: CASSDVLAGGTDTQYF
j_call: TRBJ2-7; v_call: TRBV20-1; clone_size: many; cdr3_aa: CSAAGTSGNRDYEQYF
j_call: TRBJ2-7; v_call: TRBV19; clone_size: few; cdr3_aa: CASSIGGGNLLPAVNF
j_call: TRBJ2-3; v_call: TRBV9; clone_size: many; cdr3_aa: CASSEGTSGSTDTQYF
j_call: TRBJ2-1; v_call: TRBV7-9; clone_size: few; cdr3_aa: CASTPAGRAYNEQFF
j_call: TRBJ2-1; v_call: TRBV5-1; clone_size: few; cdr3_aa: CASEPGLAGVFSYNEQFF
j_call: TRBJ2-7; v_call: TRBV30; clone_size: many; cdr3_aa: CAWSVGTREQYF
j_call: TRBJ2-7; v_call: TRBV5-1; clone_size: many; cdr3_aa: CASSLLGQGASEQYF
j_call: TRBJ2-1; v_call: TRBV7-2; clone_size: many; cdr3_aa: CASSASGSSYNEQFF
j_call: TRBJ2-7; v_call: TRBV19; clone_size: many; cdr3_aa: CASRKREDLPYEQYF
j_call: TRBJ2-3; v_call: TRBV3-1; clone_size: many; cdr3_aa: CASSPYSAADTQYF
j_call: TRBJ1-5; v_call: TRBV12-3/TRBV12-4; clone_size: many; cdr3_aa: CASSPEGHINSNQPQHF
j_call: TRBJ1-4; v_call: TRBV30; clone_size: many; cdr3_aa: CAWSDRKDGNNEKLFF
j_call: TRBJ1-4; v_call: TRBV6-1; clone_size: -; cdr3_aa: CASRSGDTNEKLFF
j_call: TRBJ2-7; v_call: TRBV28; clone_size: many; cdr3_aa: CASSLSGGLEQYF
j_call: TRBJ2-5; v_call: TRBV7-6; clone_size: -; cdr3_aa: CASSPTGEQETQYF
j_call: TRBJ2-2; v_call: TRBV7-3; clone_size: -; cdr3_aa: CASSPGVGGPGTGELFF
j_call: TRBJ2-7; v_call: TRBV15; clone_size: few; cdr3_aa: CATSRDWGSQQYF
j_call: TRBJ2-3; v_call: TRBV4-1; clone_size: few; cdr3_aa: CASSQQSGRAYTDTQYF
j_call: TRBJ2-7; v_call: TRBV10-1; clone_size: few; cdr3_aa: CASSDTGTNYAEQYF
j_call: TRBJ2-7; v_call: TRBV11-2; clone_size: few; cdr3_aa: CASSPSWAGRAPYEQYF
j_call: TRBJ2-3; v_call: TRBV3-1; clone_size: many; cdr3_aa: CASSQGRGTSGSPDTQYF
j_call: TRBJ2-1; v_call: TRBV25-1; clone_size: -; cdr3_aa: CASTVTGEGNEQFF
j_call: TRBJ1-2; v_call: TRBV7-8; clone_size: few; cdr3_aa: CASSLVATGGWGYTF
j_call: TRBJ1-2; v_call: TRBV29-1; clone_size: many; cdr3_aa: CSVGENHGYTF
j_call: TRBJ1-2; v_call: TRBV30; clone_size: -; cdr3_aa: CAHARGQGAANYGYTF
j_call: TRBJ2-7; v_call: TRBV2; clone_size: many; cdr3_aa: CASSEAGEYEQYF
j_call: TRBJ1-1; v_call: TRBV6-2/TRBV6-3; clone_size: many; cdr3_aa: CASSYRRDPLNTEAFF
j_call: TRBJ2-2; v_call: TRBV9; clone_size: -; cdr3_aa: CASSVGSGQGIAGELFF
j_call: TRBJ1-4; v_call: TRBV7-9; clone_size: -; cdr3_aa: CASSSRGTGGLTNEKLFF
j_call: TRBJ1-2; v_call: TRBV12-3/TRBV12-4; clone_size: many; cdr3_aa: CASSTGGGGRTPPGYTF
j_call: TRBJ2-2; v_call: TRBV18; clone_size: few; cdr3_aa: CASSLRRQQGVEDGELFF
j_call: TRBJ2-1; v_call: TRBV3-1; clone_size: few; cdr3_aa: CASSHWTILGEQFF
j_call: TRBJ1-5; v_call: TRBV6-1; clone_size: many; cdr3_aa: CASSPPGGGGNQPQHF
j_call: TRBJ2-3; v_call: TRBV3-1; clone_size: -; cdr3_aa: CASSYPTGGADTQYF
j_call: TRBJ2-5; v_call: TRBV29-1; clone_size: -; cdr3_aa: CSVVPMGKTQYF